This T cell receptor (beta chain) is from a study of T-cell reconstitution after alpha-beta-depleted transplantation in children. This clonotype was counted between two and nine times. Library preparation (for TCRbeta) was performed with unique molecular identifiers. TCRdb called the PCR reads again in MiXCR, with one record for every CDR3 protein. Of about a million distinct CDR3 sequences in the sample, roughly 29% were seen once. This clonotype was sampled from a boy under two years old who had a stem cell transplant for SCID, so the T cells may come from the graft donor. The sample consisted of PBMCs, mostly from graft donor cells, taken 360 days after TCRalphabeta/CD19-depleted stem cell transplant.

The CDR3 DNA reads as TGTGCCAGCAGCCCGGGTCTACCCCTCCACTTT. Its protein is CASSPGLPLHF. The chain uses TRBV12-3 or TRBV12-4 and TRBJ1-6; no definite D call. The ends were cut back, 6 bases at V and 12 bases at J, with 9 bases in the middle. The CDR3 is 11 residues long.